This is a list of T cell receptor beta chains from one sample in a study of blood T cell repertoires in COVID-19. Using immunoSEQ multiplex PCR, the repertoire was profiled, and TCRdb retains in-frame clones only, with some absent. The sample yields 100,000 to 150,000 clones, roughly 80% seen once. The sequenced sample was peripheral blood. The source is a woman aged 30 to 39 who had recovered from COVID-19. Each CDR3 is given with its conserved first and last residue. Each record gives: J gene, D gene, clone size, V gene, CDR3 protein, CDR3 DNA. A D gene is named only where the DNA matches it firmly. Clone size is shown for a subset of rows, as once, few, many or a class of expanded clone.

j_gene: TRBJ2-2; d_gene: NA; abundance: NA; v_gene: TRBV29-1; CDR3aa: CSVPGGEGAGELFF; CDR3nt: TGCAGCGTTCCCGGCGGGGAGGGGGCCGGGGAGCTGTTTTTT
j_gene: TRBJ2-2; d_gene: NA; abundance: NA; v_gene: TRBV5-1; CDR3aa: CASSLLSGTGELFF; CDR3nt: TGCGCCAGCAGCTTATTGAGCGGCACCGGGGAGCTGTTTTTT
j_gene: TRBJ2-3; d_gene: TRBD2; abundance: NA; v_gene: TRBV19; CDR3aa: CASGIAGGGTDTQYF; CDR3nt: TGTGCCAGTGGCATAGCGGGGGGAGGCACAGATACGCAGTATTTT
j_gene: TRBJ2-1; d_gene: TRBD2; abundance: NA; v_gene: TRBV27; CDR3aa: CASSLSIGGGRSSYNEQFF; CDR3nt: TGTGCCAGCAGTTTATCGATTGGGGGGGGGAGGAGCTCCTACAATGAGCAGTTCTTC
j_gene: TRBJ1-3; d_gene: NA; abundance: NA; v_gene: TRBV6-6; CDR3aa: CASTPMSSGNTIYF; CDR3nt: TGTGCCAGCACTCCGATGAGCTCTGGAAACACCATATATTTT
j_gene: TRBJ2-7; d_gene: NA; abundance: NA; v_gene: TRBV5-1; CDR3aa: CASSPQGEVYEQYF; CDR3nt: TGCGCCAGCAGCCCCCAGGGTGAAGTCTACGAGCAGTACTTC
j_gene: TRBJ2-1; d_gene: NA; abundance: NA; v_gene: TRBV6-1; CDR3aa: CASSGGGDRQSSYNEQFF; CDR3nt: TGTGCCAGCAGTGGAGGCGGGGACCGACAGAGCTCCTACAATGAGCAGTTCTTC
j_gene: TRBJ2-1; d_gene: TRBD2; abundance: NA; v_gene: TRBV4-1; CDR3aa: CASSGLAGTYNEQFF; CDR3nt: TGCGCCAGCAGCGGACTAGCGGGAACCTACAATGAGCAGTTCTTC
j_gene: TRBJ2-1; d_gene: TRBD2; abundance: NA; v_gene: TRBV5-1; CDR3aa: CASSSGTSHNEQFF; CDR3nt: TGCGCCAGCAGCTCCGGGACTAGCCACAATGAGCAGTTCTTC
j_gene: TRBJ1-4; d_gene: NA; abundance: NA; v_gene: TRBV5-1; CDR3aa: CASSALGPSTNEKLFF; CDR3nt: TGCGCCAGCAGCGCCCTGGGGCCTTCAACTAATGAAAAACTGTTTTTT
j_gene: TRBJ2-1; d_gene: TRBD2; abundance: NA; v_gene: TRBV5-4; CDR3aa: CASSEGGLAGNEQFF; CDR3nt: TGTGCCAGCAGCGAAGGGGGTCTAGCGGGGAATGAGCAGTTCTTC
j_gene: TRBJ2-3; d_gene: TRBD2; abundance: NA; v_gene: TRBV9; CDR3aa: CASSPSGGGTDTQYF; CDR3nt: TGTGCCAGCAGCCCTAGCGGGGGCGGAACAGATACGCAGTATTTT
j_gene: TRBJ2-1; d_gene: NA; abundance: NA; v_gene: TRBV25-1; CDR3aa: CASTRLDEQFF; CDR3nt: TGTGCCAGCACCCGACTAGATGAGCAGTTCTTC
j_gene: TRBJ2-7; d_gene: TRBD1; abundance: few; v_gene: TRBV5-1; CDR3aa: CASSSLDRGSYEQYF; CDR3nt: TGCGCCAGCAGCTCGCTGGACAGGGGCTCTTACGAGCAGTACTTC
j_gene: TRBJ2-1; d_gene: NA; abundance: NA; v_gene: TRBV25-1; CDR3aa: CASSESAERLGQFF; CDR3nt: TGTGCCAGCAGTGAATCCGCCGAGCGCCTTGGGCAGTTCTTC
j_gene: TRBJ2-3; d_gene: TRBD2; abundance: NA; v_gene: TRBV19; CDR3aa: CASRIAGGSTDTQYF; CDR3nt: TGTGCCAGTAGAATAGCGGGGGGGAGCACAGATACGCAGTATTTT
j_gene: TRBJ1-2; d_gene: NA; abundance: NA; v_gene: TRBV4-1; CDR3aa: CASSQVLAADSYGYTF; CDR3nt: TGCGCCAGCAGCCAAGTCCTAGCCGCGGATTCCTATGGCTACACCTTC
j_gene: TRBJ1-5; d_gene: NA; abundance: few; v_gene: TRBV7-9; CDR3aa: CASSPGTWSGNQPQHF; CDR3nt: TGTGCCAGCAGCCCCGGGACATGGTCCGGCAATCAGCCCCAGCATTTT
j_gene: TRBJ1-4; d_gene: TRBD1; abundance: NA; v_gene: TRBV29-1; CDR3aa: CSIRQGDEKLFF; CDR3nt: TGCAGCATAAGACAGGGGGATGAAAAACTGTTTTTT
j_gene: TRBJ2-5; d_gene: NA; abundance: once; v_gene: TRBV30; CDR3aa: CAWSGLSQAQYF; CDR3nt: TGTGCCTGGAGTGGGTTGTCTCAGGCCCAGTACTTC
j_gene: TRBJ1-4; d_gene: NA; abundance: once; v_gene: TRBV24-1; CDR3aa: CATSPGQGGTNEKLFF; CDR3nt: TGTGCCACCAGTCCCGGCCAGGGAGGAACTAATGAAAAACTGTTTTTT
j_gene: TRBJ2-7; d_gene: TRBD1; abundance: NA; v_gene: TRBV28; CDR3aa: CASSSGQGFYEQYF; CDR3nt: TGTGCCAGCAGTTCGGGACAGGGTTTCTACGAGCAGTACTTC
j_gene: TRBJ2-7; d_gene: TRBD2; abundance: few; v_gene: TRBV16; CDR3aa: CASSQSSSGRYEQYF; CDR3nt: TGTGCCAGCAGCCAATCTTCTAGCGGGAGATACGAGCAGTACTTC
j_gene: TRBJ2-1; d_gene: TRBD1; abundance: once; v_gene: TRBV7-3; CDR3aa: CASSLTGGEVDEQFF; CDR3nt: TGTGCCAGCAGCCTAACAGGGGGCGAGGTCGATGAGCAGTTCTTC
j_gene: TRBJ2-4; d_gene: NA; abundance: NA; v_gene: TRBV18; CDR3aa: CASSPLRDLAKNIQYF; CDR3nt: TGTGCCAGCTCACCACTTCGGGATCTAGCCAAAAACATTCAGTACTTC
j_gene: TRBJ1-6; d_gene: NA; abundance: NA; v_gene: TRBV6-5; CDR3aa: CASSMDRSYNSPLHF; CDR3nt: TGTGCCAGCAGCATGGACAGATCCTATAATTCACCCCTCCACTTT
j_gene: TRBJ1-2; d_gene: NA; abundance: NA; v_gene: TRBV19; CDR3aa: CASSSRTSPRYGYTF; CDR3nt: TGTGCCAGTAGTAGCCGGACATCCCCACGGTATGGCTACACCTTC
j_gene: TRBJ2-3; d_gene: NA; abundance: NA; v_gene: TRBV11-3; CDR3aa: CASSLPGADTQYF; CDR3nt: TGTGCCAGCAGCCTTCCCGGGGCAGATACGCAGTATTTT
j_gene: TRBJ1-2; d_gene: NA; abundance: NA; v_gene: TRBV14; CDR3aa: CASSQEGTAGKHGYTF; CDR3nt: TGTGCCAGCAGCCAAGAAGGTACGGCAGGGAAACATGGCTACACCTTC
j_gene: TRBJ1-3; d_gene: NA; abundance: NA; v_gene: TRBV9; CDR3aa: CASSATAGNTIYF; CDR3nt: TGTGCCAGCAGCGCGACAGCTGGAAACACCATATATTTT
j_gene: TRBJ1-2; d_gene: NA; abundance: NA; v_gene: TRBV6-6; CDR3aa: CASSYPSGQGHGYTF; CDR3nt: TGTGCCAGCAGTTACCCATCGGGGCAGGGGCATGGCTACACCTTC
j_gene: TRBJ2-5; d_gene: TRBD1; abundance: once; v_gene: TRBV9; CDR3aa: CASSVGSGQGEETQYF; CDR3nt: TGTGCCAGCAGCGTAGGATCAGGACAGGGGGAAGAGACCCAGTACTTC
j_gene: TRBJ1-2; d_gene: NA; abundance: NA; v_gene: TRBV29-1; CDR3aa: CSVTGSYGYTF; CDR3nt: TGCAGCGTTACAGGTAGCTATGGCTACACCTTC
j_gene: TRBJ2-7; d_gene: TRBD2; abundance: NA; v_gene: TRBV27; CDR3aa: CASSYSGRRNEQYF; CDR3nt: TGTGCCAGCAGTTATAGCGGGAGGAGGAACGAGCAGTACTTC
j_gene: TRBJ1-3; d_gene: NA; abundance: NA; v_gene: TRBV15; CDR3aa: CATSTTRVAGNTIYF; CDR3nt: TGTGCCACCAGCACGACCAGGGTGGCAGGAAACACCATATATTTT
j_gene: TRBJ2-5; d_gene: NA; abundance: NA; v_gene: TRBV27; CDR3aa: CASGSTVLKETQYF; CDR3nt: TGTGCCAGCGGATCGACAGTTCTAAAGGAGACCCAGTACTTC
j_gene: TRBJ2-1; d_gene: NA; abundance: NA; v_gene: TRBV9; CDR3aa: CASSVVGGSGYNEQFF; CDR3nt: TGTGCCAGCAGCGTAGTTGGGGGGTCGGGCTACAATGAGCAGTTCTTC
j_gene: TRBJ1-1; d_gene: NA; abundance: NA; v_gene: TRBV5-1; CDR3aa: CASSLAGISVGSNEAFF; CDR3nt: TGCGCCAGCAGCTTGGCTGGCATCTCCGTGGGGAGTAATGAAGCTTTCTTT
j_gene: TRBJ2-3; d_gene: TRBD2; abundance: NA; v_gene: TRBV11-2; CDR3aa: CASNRLAGGSSTDTQYF; CDR3nt: TGTGCCAGCAACAGACTAGCGGGGGGCTCTAGCACAGATACGCAGTATTTT
j_gene: TRBJ2-1; d_gene: TRBD2; abundance: NA; v_gene: TRBV5-1; CDR3aa: CASSPTSGSYEQFF; CDR3nt: TGCGCCAGCAGCCCCACTAGCGGGAGCTATGAGCAGTTCTTC
j_gene: TRBJ2-1; d_gene: NA; abundance: NA; v_gene: TRBV14; CDR3aa: CASSQEGRTGDNEQFF; CDR3nt: TGTGCCAGCAGCCAAGAGGGCAGGACTGGAGACAATGAGCAGTTCTTC